These 18 T cell receptor beta chains originate from one sample sequenced in a study of T cell responses to AZD1222 COVID-19 vaccine. The assay was immunoSEQ multiplex PCR, and TCRdb's table has in-frame clones only and misses some. The data hold 95,000 to 110,000 clones, with more than 70% observed a single time. Specimen: peripheral blood, collected on day 0 of AZD1222 vaccination. These receptor sequences come from an adult in good health.

The chain has TRBV28 and TRBJ2-3; TRBD1 aligns across 7 bases. The CDR3 length is 14 residues. After removal of 6 bases from V and 4 bases from J, the junction contained 7 bases not matched to a gene. Per the germline V gene, CDR1 is MDHEN and CDR2 is SYDVKM. This chain's CDR3 is CASRLGQWSDTQYF. CDR3 nucleotides: TGTGCCAGCAGACTGGGACAGTGGTCAGATACGCAGTATTTT. The complete variable domain, with remaining parts taken from reference TRBV28 and TRBJ2-3, reads DVKVTQSSRYLVKRTGEKVFLECVQDMDHENMFWYRQDPGLGLRLIYFSYDVKMKEKGDIPEGYSVSREKKERFSLILESASTNQTSMYLCASRLGQWSDTQYFGPGTRLTVL.

This clone was found once. The V call is TRBV11-1, the J call TRBJ2-7, with D possibly matching TRBD1 (6 bases). The CDR3 sequence is 15 residues long. CDR1 is SGHAT and CDR2 is FQDESV in the germline V gene (reference sequence). V lost 3 bases to trimming and J lost 2 bases, with 14 bases between them. CDR3 residues: CASSLAGTNPYEQYF. CDR3 in DNA: TGTGCCAGCAGCTTGGCCGGGACAAACCCCTACGAGCAGTACTTC. The variable domain in full, completed from reference TRBV11-1 and TRBJ2-7, reads EAEVAQSPRYKITEKSQAVAFWCDPISGHATLYWYRQILGQGPELLVQFQDESVVDDSQLPKDRFSAERLKGVDSTLKIQPAELGDSAMYLCASSLAGTNPYEQYFGPGTRLTVT.

CDR3 bases: TGTGCCACCAGGTCGGGACAGAACTATGGCTACACCTTC. Encoded protein: CATRSGQNYGYTF. The genes are TRBV19 and TRBJ1-2; the match to TRBD1 covers 7 bases. V lost 10 bases to trimming and J lost 2 bases; unmatched junction nucleotides: 7. This CDR3 is built from 13 residues. CDR1 and CDR2 from the germline V gene are LNHDA and SQIVND (reference sequence). The full variable domain, its missing parts supplied by reference TRBV19 and TRBJ1-2, is DGGITQSPKYLFRKEGQNVTLSCEQNLNHDAMYWYRQDPGQGLRLIYYSQIVNDFQKGDIAEGYSVSREKKESFPLTVTSAQKNPTAFYLCATRSGQNYGYTFGSGTRLTVV.

This clone was counted a single time. The chain carries TRBV10-3 and TRBJ1-2, with D possibly matching TRBD1 (5 bases). V lost 4 bases, J lost 7 bases, and 16 bases lay in between. The CDR3 spans 14 residues. CDR1 ENHRY and CDR2 SYGVKD come from the germline V gene. In DNA, the CDR3 is TGTGCCATCAGTGCAGGAGGGGCGATCGGTGGCTACACCTTC. Protein: CAISAGGAIGGYTF.

This chain uses TRBV11-2 with TRBJ2-1; a possible D gene is TRBD1 (6 bases). The CDR3 is made up of 14 amino acids. Between the trimmed V and J ends, which lost 2 bases and 8 bases, there was a span of 13 bases. Per the germline V gene, CDR1 is SGHAT and CDR2 is FQNNGV. The CDR3 sequence: CASSLLSRGDEQFF. The CDR3 DNA sequence: TGTGCCAGCAGCTTACTTAGCAGGGGTGATGAGCAGTTCTTC. The full variable domain, with the rest looked up from reference TRBV11-2 and TRBJ2-1, is EAGVAQSPRYKIIEKRQSVAFWCNPISGHATLYWYQQILGQGPKLLIQFQNNGVVDDSQLPKDRFSAERLKGVDSTLKIQPAKLEDSAVYLCASSLLSRGDEQFFGPGTRLTVL.

The chain employs TRBV9 and TRBJ1-6, with TRBD1 matching 7 bases. In germline, CDR1 is SGDLS, CDR2 YYNGEE. Losses at the gene ends were 2 bases for V and 3 bases for J; bases not matched to a gene: 5. This CDR3 has 16 amino acids. The chain's CDR3 is CASSVKGAYYNSPLHF. Here the CDR3 DNA reads TGTGCCAGCAGCGTTAAGGGGGCCTACTATAATTCACCCCTCCACTTT.

The J gene is TRBJ2-2, the V gene TRBV3-1 (or the pseudogene TRBV3-2); D call uncertain. Germline V gene lookup returns CDR1 LGHDT and CDR2 YNNKEL (reference sequence). V shed 5 bases and J shed 7 bases, with 14 bases lying between them. This CDR3 is 14 amino acids long. The CDR3 is CASSYSGGVGELFF. In nucleotides, the CDR3 is TGTGCCAGCAGCTACTCAGGTGGTGTCGGGGAGCTGTTTTTT.

The chain recombines TRBV28 with TRBJ1-1; D is undetermined. The CDR3 is 13 amino acids. CDR1 and CDR2 (germline): MDHEN, SYDVKM. CDR3 sequence (DNA): TGTGTTGGACGTTCTACTATGAACACTGAAGCTTTCTTT. It encodes CVGRSTMNTEAFF.

The chain has TRBV7-9 and TRBJ2-3; D gene unclear. Germline lookup yields CDR1 SEHNR and CDR2 FQNEAQ (reference sequence). CDR3 length: 14 residues. V lost 5 bases, J lost 0 bases, and 9 bases lay in between. CDR3 DNA sequence: TGTGCCAGCAGCCGTGGAAGCAGCACAGATACGCAGTATTTT. It translates to CASSRGSSTDTQYF.

The CDR3 DNA follows: TGTGCCAGCAGTCTCAAAGCGGGAGACACAGATACGCAGTATTTT. This translates into CASSLKAGDTDTQYF. The chain carries TRBV27 and TRBJ2-3; TRBD2 matches at 8 bases. J gave up 2 bases and V 5 bases, and 6 bases lay outside the gene matches. This CDR3 has 15 residues. CDR1 and CDR2 (germline): MNHEY, SMNVEV (reference sequence).

This rearrangement joins TRBV6-5 to TRBJ2-2; 8 bases map to TRBD1. Germline assignment: CDR1 MNHEY and CDR2 SVGAGI. This CDR3 region has 15 residues. Unmatched junction bases numbered 5, after V lost 8 bases and J lost 0 bases. The CDR3 loop is CASSRGLSNTGELFF. As DNA, the CDR3 is TGTGCCAGCTCCAGGGGGCTGTCGAACACCGGGGAGCTGTTTTTT.

J is TRBJ2-7 and V is TRBV6-5, with D maybe TRBD1 (5 bases). The CDR3 is made up of 14 amino acids. Germline assignment: CDR1 MNHEY and CDR2 SVGAGI. V was pared by 9 bases and J by 2 bases, with 17 bases between. CDR3 bases: TGTGCCAGTAAGGGGTCCAGTTCCCCCTACGAGCAGTACTTC. It codes for CASKGSSSPYEQYF.

This rearrangement joins TRBV6-6 to TRBJ2-3, with 8 bases lining up with TRBD2. The junction had 6 bases not matched to a gene; V was cut back by 7 bases and J by 6 bases. The CDR3 sequence is 13 residues long. The V gene's germline CDR1 is MNHNY and CDR2 SVGAGI (reference sequence). CDR3 loop: CASTPPGGDTQYF. In DNA form, the CDR3 reads TGTGCCAGCACCCCCCCGGGGGGGGATACGCAGTATTTT.

The V call is TRBV5-8, the J call TRBJ1-1; D remains ambiguous. Germline values: CDR1 SGHTS, CDR2 YDEGEE. Trimming took off 5 bases at V and 1 base at J, with 12 bases between the two ends. The CDR3 is made up of 14 amino acids. CDR3 amino acids: CASSYYRGNTEAFF. The CDR3, as DNA: TGTGCCAGCAGTTACTACCGCGGGAACACTGAAGCTTTCTTT.

This chain uses TRBV6-5 with TRBJ1-1, with D perhaps matching TRBD1 (6 bases). The CDR3 covers 15 residues. The V gene lost 5 bases and the J gene lost 1 base, with 14 bases spanning the gap. The germline gives CDR1 MNHEY, CDR2 SVGAGI. DNA for the CDR3: TGTGCCAGCAGTCCCCGGGGGGCCGAGAACACTGAAGCTTTCTTT. Protein sequence: CASSPRGAENTEAFF.

The rearrangement uses TRBV7-8 and TRBJ2-7, with 11 bases matching TRBD1. The CDR3 is 15 amino acids. V lost 5 bases and J lost 3; bases outside the gene matches: 6. The germline gives CDR1 SGHVS, CDR2 FQNEAQ. The CDR3 loop is CASSNTGTGGYEQYF. The CDR3 DNA reads TGTGCCAGCAGCAACACCGGGACAGGGGGCTACGAGCAGTACTTC.

This clone appeared a few times. The gene calls are TRBV11-2 and TRBJ2-5; the D gene is possibly TRBD1 (6 bases). Trimming left V 5 bases short and J 1 base short, with 14 bases between. CDR3 length equals 15 residues. Germline CDR1 reads SGHAT; CDR2 reads FQNNGV. Here the CDR3 reads CASSEKGVGQETQYF. CDR3 bases: TGTGCCAGCAGCGAAAAGGGGGTGGGCCAAGAGACCCAGTACTTC.

This chain joins TRBV7-9 and TRBJ1-5; 9 bases match TRBD1. This CDR3 is 14 amino acids long. CDR1 SEHNR and CDR2 FQNEAQ come from the germline V gene (reference sequence). V dropped 5 bases and J dropped 7; count of bases not matched to a gene: 6. CDR3 nucleotide sequence: TGTGCCAGCAGCCCGGGACAGGGAATACAGCCCCAGCATTTT. It is translated as CASSPGQGIQPQHF.